This T cell receptor (beta chain) was captured in a study of blood T cell repertoires in COVID-19. Study summary: COVID-19 samples from acute and convalescent phases originated in the United States, Italy and Spain.

The sample holds a few counts of this clone. The protocol was immunoSEQ multiplex PCR, while the TCRdb copy is restricted to in-frame clones and leaves out a portion. Here the sample spans 77,000 or so clones, 74% being singletons. Sequenced: peripheral blood. This TCR came from a human donor with acute or convalescent COVID-19. The donor label of this sample is uncertain.

CDR3 protein: CASTADRGETQYF. CDR3 in DNA: TGTGCCAGCACCGCTGACAGAGGAGAGACCCAGTACTTC. The chain is built from TRBV2 and TRBJ2-5; possibly TRBD1 for D (5 bases). V was clipped by 7 bases and J by 4 bases, with 13 bases between them. Per germline, CDR1 SNHLY and CDR2 FYNNEI. This CDR3 spans 13 amino acids.